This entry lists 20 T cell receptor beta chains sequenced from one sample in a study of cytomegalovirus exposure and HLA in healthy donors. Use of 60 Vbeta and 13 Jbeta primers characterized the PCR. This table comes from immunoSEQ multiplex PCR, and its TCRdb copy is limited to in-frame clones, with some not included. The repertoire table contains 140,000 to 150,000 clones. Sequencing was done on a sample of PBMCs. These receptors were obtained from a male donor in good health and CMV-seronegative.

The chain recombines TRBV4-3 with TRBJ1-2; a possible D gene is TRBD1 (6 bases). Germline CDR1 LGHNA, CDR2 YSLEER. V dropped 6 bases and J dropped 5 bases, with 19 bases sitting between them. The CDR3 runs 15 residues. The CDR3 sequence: CASSRSDSGGYGYTF. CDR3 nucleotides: TGCGCCAGCAGTCGGTCGGACAGTGGGGGATATGGCTACACCTTC.

The CDR3 spells CASSEASYSSYNEQFF. The CDR3 DNA reads TGTGCCAGCAGTGAAGCAAGCTATTCCTCCTACAATGAGCAGTTCTTC. This chain connects TRBV2 to TRBJ2-1; no reliable D call. The CDR3 contains 16 residues. Germline V gene sequence: CDR1 SNHLY, CDR2 FYNNEI. V was pared by 0 bases and J by 0 bases, with 9 bases between.

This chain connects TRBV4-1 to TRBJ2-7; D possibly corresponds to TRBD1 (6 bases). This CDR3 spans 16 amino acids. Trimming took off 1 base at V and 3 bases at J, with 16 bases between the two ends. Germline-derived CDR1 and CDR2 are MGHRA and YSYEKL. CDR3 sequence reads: CASSQVFRDIYYEQYF. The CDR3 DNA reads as TGCGCCAGCAGCCAAGTCTTTCGGGACATTTACTACGAGCAGTACTTC.

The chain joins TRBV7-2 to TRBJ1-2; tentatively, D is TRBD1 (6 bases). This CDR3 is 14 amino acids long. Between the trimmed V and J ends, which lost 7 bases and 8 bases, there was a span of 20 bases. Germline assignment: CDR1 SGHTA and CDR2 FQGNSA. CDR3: CASNKITGILGYTF. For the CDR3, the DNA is TGTGCCAGCAACAAAATCACAGGGATTCTCGGCTACACCTTC.

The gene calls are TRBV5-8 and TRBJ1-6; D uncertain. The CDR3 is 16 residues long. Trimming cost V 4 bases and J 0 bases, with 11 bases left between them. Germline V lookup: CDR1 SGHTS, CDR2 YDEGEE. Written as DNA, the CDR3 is TGTGCCAGCAGCCATTGGGCGACCTCCTATAATTCACCCCTCCACTTT. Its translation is CASSHWATSYNSPLHF. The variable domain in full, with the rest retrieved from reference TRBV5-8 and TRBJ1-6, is EAGVTQSPTHLIKTRGQQATLRCSPISGHTSVYWYQQALGLGLQFLLWYDEGEERNRGNFPPRFSGRQFPNYSSELNVNALELEDSALYLCASSHWATSYNSPLHFGNGTRLTVT.

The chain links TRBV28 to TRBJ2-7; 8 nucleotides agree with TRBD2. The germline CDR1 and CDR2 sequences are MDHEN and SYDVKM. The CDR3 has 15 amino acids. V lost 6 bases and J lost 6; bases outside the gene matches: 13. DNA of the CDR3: TGTGCCAGCAGGGGCGCTGGAGCGGGGGCCCTCGAGCAGTACTTC. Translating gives CASRGAGAGALEQYF.

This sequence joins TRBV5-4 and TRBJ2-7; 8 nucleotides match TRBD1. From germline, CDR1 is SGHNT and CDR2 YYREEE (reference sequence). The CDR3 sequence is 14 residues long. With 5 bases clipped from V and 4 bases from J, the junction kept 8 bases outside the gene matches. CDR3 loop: CASREQGAGYEQYF. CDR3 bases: TGTGCCAGCAGGGAGCAGGGGGCAGGGTACGAGCAGTACTTC.

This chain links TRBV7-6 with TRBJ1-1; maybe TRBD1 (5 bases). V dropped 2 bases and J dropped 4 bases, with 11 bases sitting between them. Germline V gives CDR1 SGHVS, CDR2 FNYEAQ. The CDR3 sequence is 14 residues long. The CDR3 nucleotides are TGTGCCAGCAGCTTACTATTCCAGGGCACTGAAGCTTTCTTT. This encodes CASSLLFQGTEAFF. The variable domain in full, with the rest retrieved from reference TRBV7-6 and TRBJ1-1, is GAGVSQSPRYKVTKRGQDVALRCDPISGHVSLYWYRQALGQGPEFLTYFNYEAQQDKSGLPNDRFSAERPEGSISTLTIQRTEQRDSAMYRCASSLLFQGTEAFFGQGTRLTVV.

This CDR3 is CASSLGGGNEKLFF. For the CDR3, the DNA is TGCGCCAGCAGCTTGGGCGGAGGTAATGAAAAACTGTTTTTT. J is TRBJ1-4 and V is TRBV5-1; D call uncertain. This CDR3 comprises 14 residues. Trimming pared 0 bases from V and 4 bases from J, leaving 7 bases between. In germline, CDR1 is SGHRS, CDR2 YFSETQ. The complete variable domain, with remaining parts taken from reference TRBV5-1 and TRBJ1-4, reads KAGVTQTPRYLIKTRGQQVTLSCSPISGHRSVSWYQQTPGQGLQFLFEYFSETQRNKGNFPGRFSGRQFSNSRSEMNVSTLELGDSALYLCASSLGGGNEKLFFGSGTQLSVL.

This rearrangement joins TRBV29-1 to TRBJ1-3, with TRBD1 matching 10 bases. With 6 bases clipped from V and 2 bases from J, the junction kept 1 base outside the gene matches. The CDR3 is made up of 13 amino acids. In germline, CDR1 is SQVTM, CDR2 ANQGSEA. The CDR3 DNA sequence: TGCAGCGTGGGACAGGGGACTGGAAACACCATATATTTT. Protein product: CSVGQGTGNTIYF.

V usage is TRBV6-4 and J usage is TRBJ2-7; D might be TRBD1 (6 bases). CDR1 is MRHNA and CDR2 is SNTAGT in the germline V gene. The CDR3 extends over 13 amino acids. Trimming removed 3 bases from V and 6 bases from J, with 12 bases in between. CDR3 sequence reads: CASSETGSGEQYF. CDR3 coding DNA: TGTGCCAGCAGTGAAACAGGGTCGGGCGAGCAGTACTTC.

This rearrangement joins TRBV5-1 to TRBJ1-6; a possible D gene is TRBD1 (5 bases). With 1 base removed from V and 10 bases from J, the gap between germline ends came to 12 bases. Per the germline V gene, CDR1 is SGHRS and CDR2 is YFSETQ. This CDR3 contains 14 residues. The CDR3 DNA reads TGCGCCAGCAGCTTGACGGGGGGTGGCTCACCCCTCCACTTT. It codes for CASSLTGGGSPLHF.

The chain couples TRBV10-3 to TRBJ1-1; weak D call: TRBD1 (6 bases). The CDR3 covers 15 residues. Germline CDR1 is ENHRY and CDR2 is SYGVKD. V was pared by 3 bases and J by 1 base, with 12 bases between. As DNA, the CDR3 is TGTGCCATCAGTGACCTCCAGGGGTGGAACACTGAAGCTTTCTTT. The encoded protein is CAISDLQGWNTEAFF.

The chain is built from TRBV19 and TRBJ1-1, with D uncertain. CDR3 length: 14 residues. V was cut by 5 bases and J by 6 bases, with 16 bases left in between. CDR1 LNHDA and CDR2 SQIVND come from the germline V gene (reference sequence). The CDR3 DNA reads TGTGCCAGTAGTCGCGATAGGGCGGAGGCTGAAGCTTTCTTT. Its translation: CASSRDRAEAEAFF.

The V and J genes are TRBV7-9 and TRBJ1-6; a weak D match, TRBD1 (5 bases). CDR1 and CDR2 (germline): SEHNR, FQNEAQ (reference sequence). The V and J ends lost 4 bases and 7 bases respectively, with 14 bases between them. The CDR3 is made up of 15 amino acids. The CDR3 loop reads CASSSLRGGNSPLHF. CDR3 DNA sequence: TGTGCCAGCAGCTCACTGCGGGGGGGGAATTCACCCCTCCACTTT.

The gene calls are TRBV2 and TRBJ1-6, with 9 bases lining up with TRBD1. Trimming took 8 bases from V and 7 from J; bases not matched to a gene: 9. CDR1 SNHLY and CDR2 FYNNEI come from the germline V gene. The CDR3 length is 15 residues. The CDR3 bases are TGTGCCAGCTCCTTACAGGGGGCGCAAAATTCACCCCTCCACTTT. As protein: CASSLQGAQNSPLHF.

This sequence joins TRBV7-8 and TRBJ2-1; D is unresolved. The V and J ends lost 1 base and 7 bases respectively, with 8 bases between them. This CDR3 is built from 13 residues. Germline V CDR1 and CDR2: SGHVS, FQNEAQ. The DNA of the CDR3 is TGTGCCAGCAGCTTAGTAATTCCTAATGAGCAGTTCTTC. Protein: CASSLVIPNEQFF.

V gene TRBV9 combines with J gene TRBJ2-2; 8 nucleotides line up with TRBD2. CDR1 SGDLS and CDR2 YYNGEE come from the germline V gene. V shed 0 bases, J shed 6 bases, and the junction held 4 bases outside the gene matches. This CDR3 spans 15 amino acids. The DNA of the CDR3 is TGTGCCAGCAGCGTAGAAGTCGGGGGGGCCGGGGAGCTGTTTTTT. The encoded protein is CASSVEVGGAGELFF.

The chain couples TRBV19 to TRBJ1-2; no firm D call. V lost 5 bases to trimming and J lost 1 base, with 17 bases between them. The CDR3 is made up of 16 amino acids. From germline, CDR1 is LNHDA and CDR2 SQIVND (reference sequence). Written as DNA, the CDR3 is TGTGCCAGTAGTCCCCAGAGGCCAGAGGGTAACTATGGCTACACCTTC. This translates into CASSPQRPEGNYGYTF.

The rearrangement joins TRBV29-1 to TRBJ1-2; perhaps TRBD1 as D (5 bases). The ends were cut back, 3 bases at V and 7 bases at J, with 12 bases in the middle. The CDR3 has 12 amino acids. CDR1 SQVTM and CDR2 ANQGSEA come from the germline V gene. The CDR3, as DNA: TGCAGCGTTGACCGGCAAAGGGGTGGCTACACCTTC. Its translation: CSVDRQRGGYTF.